Listed here are 8 T cell receptor beta chains from one sample, sequenced in a study of spatial heterogeneity in lung cancer (dated by TCRdb to between 2018 and 2021). The library was built by means of 5' RACE. The listed sequencing device is NextSeq 500. The public reads were run again by TCRdb, first through fastp at Q25 and then through MiXCR, and only productive beta chains were kept. Every distinct CDR3 protein forms one entry, paired with its most common genes and DNA. The sample contains around 7,700 distinct CDR3 sequences, 5.4% of them found a single time. In total, the top ten clones hold 7.5% to 9.5% of the sample. Interpreted using the paper, the time point label stands for: sample taken at primary tumor resection. Without any cell sorting, TCR sequencing was performed on whole RNA extracted either from tumor and nontumor lung tissue or from cryopreserved PBMC samples. The source was normal lung tissue next to the tumor, collected at surgery. These TCRs come from a female donor with early-stage non-small cell lung cancer.

This clonotype counts as medium-sized (0.01 to 0.1%). The chain has TRBV9 and TRBJ2-3, with D unresolved. Trimming shortened V by 0 bases and J by 5 bases, and 4 bases separated the two germline ends. The CDR3 runs 12 residues. From germline, CDR1 is SGDLS and CDR2 YYNGEE. CDR3: CASSVDQDTQYF. The CDR3 DNA follows: TGTGCCAGCAGCGTAGATCAAGATACGCAGTATTTT.

CDR3 sequence: CASSDRAGTSGYEQYF. DNA of the CDR3: TGTGCCAGCAGCGATCGAGCCGGGACTAGCGGCTACGAGCAGTACTTC. The chain is built from TRBV5-4 and TRBJ2-7; TRBD2 matches at 11 bases. Germline CDR1 SGHNT, CDR2 YYREEE (reference sequence). V shed 4 bases and J 3 bases; nucleotides not matched to a gene: 9. This CDR3 region has 16 residues.

This clonotype is classed as medium-sized. This chain uses TRBV9 with TRBJ2-1; 8 positions match TRBD1. The CDR3 consists of 17 residues. J lost 6 bases, V lost 3 bases, and 14 bases had no gene match. Germline V CDR1 and CDR2: SGDLS, YYNGEE. The CDR3 spells CASSAPTGAQVSNEQFF. For the CDR3, the DNA is TGTGCCAGCAGCGCCCCGACAGGGGCTCAGGTTAGCAATGAGCAGTTCTTC.

This clonotype is judged medium-sized. The CDR3 bases are TGTGCCAGCAGCCAGGCTTACCTCAACACTGAAGCTTTCTTT. Its translation: CASSQAYLNTEAFF. The V call is TRBV3-1, the J call TRBJ1-1, with D unclear. Trimming removed 3 bases at V and 2 bases at J, with 10 bases between. Germline CDR1 reads LGHDT; CDR2 reads YNNKEL (reference sequence). The CDR3 contains 14 residues.

This chain links TRBV27 with TRBJ1-2, with TRBD1 matching over 9 bases. J gave up 4 bases and V 6 bases, and 6 bases lay outside the gene matches. The CDR3 runs to 14 residues. Germline V gene sequence: CDR1 MNHEY, CDR2 SMNVEV (reference sequence). The CDR3 spells CASSRTGDIYGYTF. The CDR3 nucleotides are TGTGCCAGCAGCCGGACAGGGGACATCTATGGCTACACCTTC.

This clonotype is categorized as medium-sized. The rearrangement links TRBV4-2 to TRBJ2-7, with a weak D call TRBD2 (5 bases). CDR1 is LGHNA, CDR2 YNFKEQ, per germline. The V and J ends lost 4 bases and 4 bases respectively, with 5 bases between them. The CDR3 sequence is 11 residues long. The CDR3 protein is CASSRGYEQYF. DNA for the CDR3: TGTGCCAGCAGCCGAGGGTACGAGCAGTACTTC.

The chain uses TRBV18 and TRBJ2-7, with TRBD2 identical over 10 bases. CDR1 and CDR2 from the germline V gene are KGHSH and LQKENI. The CDR3 extends over 19 amino acids. Trimming at V came to 1 base and at J to 0 bases, leaving 12 bases not matched to a gene. The CDR3 DNA sequence: TGTGCCAGCTCACCACTCCGGGCTAGCGGGAGAGTGGCCTCCTACGAGCAGTACTTC. This sequence encodes CASSPLRASGRVASYEQYF.

This clonotype is medium-sized in the sample. The chain couples TRBV5-6 to TRBJ2-5; D is perhaps TRBD1 (5 bases). CDR3 length equals 12 residues. The V end lost 6 bases, the J end lost 2 bases, and 8 bases lay between the germline ends. Germline-derived CDR1 and CDR2 are SGHDT and YYEEEE. CDR3 sequence: CASTGPQETQYF. CDR3 sequence (DNA): TGTGCCAGCACAGGGCCGCAAGAGACCCAGTACTTC.